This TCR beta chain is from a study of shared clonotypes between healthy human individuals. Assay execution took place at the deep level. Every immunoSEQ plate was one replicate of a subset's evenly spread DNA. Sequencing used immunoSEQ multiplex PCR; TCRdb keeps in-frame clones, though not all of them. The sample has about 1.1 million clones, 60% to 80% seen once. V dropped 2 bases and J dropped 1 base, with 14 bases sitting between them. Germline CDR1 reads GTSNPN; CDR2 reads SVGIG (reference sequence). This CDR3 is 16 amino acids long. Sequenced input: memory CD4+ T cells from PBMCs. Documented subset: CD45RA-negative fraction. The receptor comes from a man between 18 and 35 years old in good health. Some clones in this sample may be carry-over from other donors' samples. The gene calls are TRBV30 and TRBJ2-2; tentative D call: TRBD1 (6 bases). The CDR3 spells CAWSILGTQNTGELFF. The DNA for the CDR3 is TGTGCCTGGAGTATTTTAGGGACACAGAACACCGGGGAGCTGTTTTTT.